This T cell receptor (beta chain) stems from a study of cytomegalovirus exposure and HLA in healthy donors (dated by TCRdb to 2016 to 2017). With regard to the full study: An earlier analysis of more than 550 of the donors reported over 250 Gb of sequence data and 117 million unique TCR beta sequences obtained from about 179 million T cells. Around 300 gigabases of sequencing data and tens of millions of unique TCR sequences were included in an early release covering roughly 600 HLA-typed donors. Of the approximately 400 genotyped donors, roughly 80% were placed in the genetic ancestry cluster associated with self-reported Caucasian donors. The study aimed to test whether cataloging public T cell receptors could reveal signatures of past pathogen exposure. The T cell repertoires of 550 to 850 subjects were profiled by immunosequencing and related to cytomegalovirus serostatus. Along with the 666-subject first cohort, a separate validation cohort of over a hundred different subjects was used. The study combined high-throughput TCR immunosequencing, statistical association of individual TCRs with disease status, and machine learning to predict cytomegalovirus infection status. A later analysis re-examined previously published TCR beta repertoires from more than 600 donors and added high-resolution HLA genotyping to investigate patterns of TCR occurrence. In the later analysis, no new phenotypic data were used to find candidate immune exposures; instead, reliance was placed on TCR beta sequences and their occurrence across donors. An earlier analysis of 450 to 750 of the donors used high-throughput TCR beta sequencing to judge whether each TCR beta V gene segment behaved as functional or pseudogenic. Donor age, sex, ethnicity and CMV serostatus were compiled alongside the repertoire data. A later genetic analysis took genome-wide SNP genotypes for about 55% of the 666 donors and used that subset as a discovery cohort. Every discovery cohort repertoire had been produced on one sequencing platform. Class I and class II HLA loci were covered by the typing at four-digit resolution. The number of donors typed differed by locus, with about 629-640 for A, B, C, DRB1 and DQB1, roughly 520 for DQA1, 600 to 610 for DPA1, and around 430 for DPB1. Roughly five DR-DQ haplotypes were handled as single units for association and clustering because linkage in the cohort was strong. Among 300 to 450 genotyped donors of the cohort, an average of 235,054 unique TCR beta nucleotide sequences were sequenced per donor, roughly 20% of them non-productive.

Details on this clone: Its antigen specificity is not known. No base quality information exists; no much larger clone differs at one position.

Here is what the overall study found, with its caveats: The only immune exposure information available for the cohort was CMV serostatus. Compared with the approximately 720-donor mean, donors in an Asian-associated ancestry cluster had fewer N-insertions in productive TCRs, according to a later genetic analysis. When HLA alleles, especially DR and DQ, strongly co-occurred, attributing TCR associations to individual alleles was difficult. The earlier analysis of 587 of the donors excluded fewer than 20 rarely observed V segments, including chromosome 9 orphons, because counts were too low. In an earlier analysis of approximately 590 of the donors, most TCR beta V segments appeared in productive rearrangements about 87% or about 30% of the time, broadly matching IMGT annotations. The presence/absence analyses assumed that sequencing depth was roughly uniform across donors, and that assumption may not be true. Three of the identified cytomegalovirus-associated TCR beta chains were confirmed in vitro to be specific for cytomegalovirus antigens. A further reported finding was that TCR beta sequences accurately predicted the HLA-A and HLA-B alleles for most subjects in the first cohort. In a later analysis, most CMV-associated TCR beta chains were found to appear HLA-restricted, with HLA associations seemingly driven largely by CMV exposure. According to a later analysis, TCR association rates differed among HLA loci, with DRB1 alleles showing the most associated TCRs and HLA-C alleles showing the fewest. Only TCR beta chains were sequenced in this cohort, and the absence of alpha or paired-chain data limited detectable features. Because HLA typing was unavailable for some donors at each locus, only the typed subset was used in association tests. A group of highly shared sequence variants was considered likely to be a technical artifact of the sequencing pipeline. The classifier was reported to diagnose cytomegalovirus status with high specificity and sensitivity in both the original and validation cohorts. In a later analysis, HLA-associated TCR beta chains showed more clonal expansion and lower generation probabilities than non-associated chains that were equally common. Most TCR sequences were observed very rarely across donors, whereas some public TCRs were present in many individuals. The authors suggested that the approach could potentially be generalized to other disease states and immunological phenotypes. V-gene and J-gene trimming of TCR beta chains was associated with a missense DCLRE1C variant in a later genetic analysis, and the association was replicated in an independent cohort. A total of about 150 TCR beta chains were listed by the study as associated with cytomegalovirus. Several of the top co-occurrence clusters appeared to be linked to parvovirus B19, influenza, CMV and Epstein-Barr virus, according to a later analysis. Linkage disequilibrium might explain the correlated functional status among segregating V segments, but an unknown experimental factor could not be excluded. Specific HLA alleles were associated with 15,000 to 20,000 TCR beta sequences at a false discovery rate of 0.05 in a later analysis.

The cohort comprised around 700 healthy bone marrow donors. All cohort members were sampled while nominally healthy, although unrecorded immune exposures were likely present. The donor tested CMV seronegative, placing the donor among the roughly 340 seronegative members of the cohort. A peripheral blood sample was provided by each donor, and peripheral blood mononuclear cells were used for TCR beta sequencing. The Qiagen DNeasy Blood Extraction Kit was used to extract genomic DNA from the blood cell samples. Library preparation used the immunoSEQ multiplex PCR assay. For the multiplex PCR, a mixture combining 60 forward primers for TCR Vbeta segments and 13 reverse primers for TCR Jbeta segments was used. The CDR3 region of rearranged TCR beta genes was amplified from genomic DNA with a multiplex PCR assay. The amplified TCR beta libraries were sequenced on the Illumina HiSeq System as 87-base-pair reads. The authors' pipeline ran thus. A later analysis counted approximately 74 million unique TCR beta chains across the 670 or so repertoires, and roughly 10 million of these chains were shared by at least two donors. A nearest-neighbor algorithm error-corrected the raw reads and collapsed the reads into unique sequences, merging closely related sequences to remove PCR and sequencing errors. CDR3 sequences were aligned to IMGT reference sequences to assign V, D and J gene segments. For a sequence to be retained, a match of at least six nucleotides was required to both a V gene segment and a J gene segment. A rearrangement was called productive if the CDR3 had no stop codons and remained in frame with V and J, and every other rearrangement was called non-productive. CDR3 was defined according to IMGT convention as the region running from the second conserved V-encoded cysteine to the conserved J-encoded phenylalanine. In an earlier analysis of approximately 500 of the donors, sequences lacking an unambiguous match to a single V gene segment were excluded. An earlier analysis of 500 to 600 of the donors classified V segments as functional when productive rearrangements were above 56.7% and as segregating when the standard deviation between donors was above 5%. A statistical classification framework was built to diagnose cytomegalovirus status from the catalog of TCR beta chain sequences. V and J gene assignment, in a later analysis, came from comparing TCR nucleotide sequences with IMGT/GENE-DB human TR gene sequences. Using the TCRdist pipeline, a later analysis assigned CDR3 sequences along with most-parsimonious VDJ recombination scenarios. In a later analysis, each TCR beta chain was defined by its CDR3 amino acid sequence together with its V-gene family, and reads without a unique V-gene family were excluded. In a later analysis, approximately 640 highly shared, low-generation-probability nucleotide sequences were removed to address suspected cross-contamination and a sequencing artifact. For each public chain, a later analysis derived a clonal expansion index from normalized ranks of inferred template counts within each repertoire. Generation probabilities in a later analysis came from a VDJ recombination model fitted to out-of-frame rearrangements, and those results were checked against IGoR. A later analysis scored TCR-TCR, TCR-HLA and TCR-CMV co-occurrence with hypergeometric tests, applying a repertoire-size bias correction to TCR pairs. In a later analysis, false discovery rates were estimated by permuting HLA or CMV assignments 20 times. A later analysis grouped co-occurring TCRs with DBSCAN, adding TCRdist sequence similarity when clustering within HLA-allele-positive subsets. Co-occurrence clustering excluded repertoires with fewer than 30,000 or more than 120,000 public chains, plus five with anomalous nucleotide sharing. TCRdb stores this immuneACCESS table with in-frame sequences only. Part of the clones is absent; in the studies checked, under half of the shortfall reflects unresolved V genes, and no reason is known for the rest. D and trimming were read from the DNA, whereas the V and J calls and clone size are those reported in that table. A total of roughly 150,000 clones appear in this sample, just under 80% of them only once. Jointly, the top ten make up about 1.3% of the sample.

The receptor comes from a young man in good health and CMV-seronegative. The sequencing input was PBMCs.

The CDR3: CASSYSDRLNTGELFF. The DNA sequence is given as TGTGCCAGCAGTTACTCGGACAGGTTAAACACCGGGGAGCTGTTTTTT. The chain is encoded by TRBV6-5 joined to TRBJ2-2; TRBD1 fits 7 bases in the junction. Sequences MNHEY (CDR1) and SVGAGI (CDR2) are obtained from the germline V gene. The CDR3, cysteine through phenylalanine, is 16 amino acids long. The CDR3 DNA has 48 bases and is translated from base 1. Clipping removes 0 bases from V and 2 bases from J, with 3 as the unmatched junction base count.